Sequencing of this T cell receptor (beta chain) was carried out in a study of blood T cell repertoires in COVID-19. Across the study: Some COVID-19 samples were acute and others convalescent; all came from the United States, Italy and Spain.

The method was immunoSEQ multiplex PCR; TCRdb's version includes in-frame clones alone and lacks a portion of them. This sample has 84,000 or so clones, with over 65% found just once. Germline CDR1 reads MNHEY; CDR2 reads SMNVEV (reference sequence). The CDR3 sequence is 12 residues long. V was shortened by 6 bases and J by 3 bases, with 8 bases between the two germline ends. This clone was picked up a small number of times. The sample consisted of peripheral blood. The chain employs TRBV27 and TRBJ1-1, with D tentatively TRBD1 (5 bases). This receptor was taken from a human donor in a cohort sampled during active COVID-19. DNA for the CDR3: TGTGCCAGCAGGGACAAATACACTGAAGCTTTCTTT. Translating gives CASRDKYTEAFF.